One and the same sample provided the 30 T cell receptor beta chains below, sequenced in a study of Graves' ophthalmopathy and Graves' hyperthyroidism. Scientists amplified the TCR beta CDR3 regions from RNA transcripts. RT-PCR with HTBI primers came first, then second-round multiplex PCR. One entry per CDR3 protein, called by TCRdb with MiXCR from the multiplex PCR reads. In the table there are 500,000 to 800,000 distinct CDR3 sequences, roughly two fifths of which are singletons. The sequenced sample was peripheral blood. All receptors derive from an adult man with Graves' ophthalmopathy.

The V call is TRBV4-1, the J call TRBJ2-3; 10 nucleotides match TRBD1. Trimming took 4 bases from V and 5 from J; bases not matched to a gene: 9. The CDR3 totals 16 residues. Germline loops: CDR1 MGHRA, CDR2 YSYEKL. The CDR3 here is CASSREGTGAIDTQYF. CDR3 bases: TGCGCCAGCAGCCGAGAAGGGACAGGGGCGATAGATACGCAGTATTTT.

This chain uses TRBV6-5 with TRBJ2-5; the match to TRBD2 covers 13 bases. CDR1 MNHEY and CDR2 SVGAGI come from the germline V gene. With V trimmed by 2 bases and J by 3 bases, 3 bases remained unmatched. The CDR3 is 16 residues long. Here the CDR3 reads CASSYLGTSGKETQYF. CDR3 DNA sequence: TGTGCCAGCAGTTACCTTGGGACTAGCGGGAAAGAGACCCAGTACTTC.

This clonotype was found many times. V and J are TRBV19 and TRBJ1-6, with D possibly being TRBD1 (5 bases). CDR1 LNHDA and CDR2 SQIVND come from the germline V gene (reference sequence). The ends were cut back, 3 bases at V and 10 bases at J, with 7 bases in the middle. This CDR3 contains 12 residues. The CDR3 bases are TGTGCCAGTAGTATGTGGGGGTCACCCCTCCACTTT. As protein: CASSMWGSPLHF.

Turning to this clonotype: A much larger clone lies one base from this, so it may be a read error. This CDR3 fails to terminate in the conserved phenylalanine or tryptophan, so it likely reflects a read error. The rearrangement links TRBV5-4 to TRBJ1-1; 9 nucleotides agree with TRBD1. Germline values: CDR1 SGHNT, CDR2 YYREEE (reference sequence). With V trimmed by 4 bases and J by 4 bases, 5 bases remained unmatched. This CDR3 has 14 amino acids. This CDR3 is CASSVGTGFTEAFL. The CDR3 DNA follows: TGTGCCAGCAGCGTAGGGACAGGGTTCACTGAAGCTTTCCTT.

The chain combines TRBV24-1 with TRBJ2-7; TRBD2 agrees at 10 bases. Near its end, the DNA agrees better with TRBJ2-1, so the J call may be wrong. The CDR3 consists of 15 residues. In germline, CDR1 is KGHDR, CDR2 SFDVKD. The CDR3, as DNA: TGTGCCACCAGTGATCCCGGGACTAGCGACAATGAGCAGTTCTTC. It specifies CATSDPGTSDNEQFF.

A note on this clonotype: One end of the junction fails to match germline, which may point to a read error. The chain combines TRBV11-2 with TRBJ2-5; possibly TRBD2 for D (5 bases). CDR1 is SGHAT and CDR2 is FQNNGV in the germline V gene. CDR3 length: 14 amino acids. The CDR3 coding sequence is TGTGCCAGCAGCTCGCCGGGATCGCAAGAGACCCAGCACTTC. Protein sequence: CASSSPGSQETQHF.

The genes are TRBV10-3 and TRBJ1-1; 8 bases line up with TRBD1. This CDR3 is built from 12 residues. Germline loops: CDR1 ENHRY, CDR2 SYGVKD. The trim removed 7 bases at V and 4 bases at J, leaving 2 bases unmatched. This CDR3 is CAIKGQVTEAFF. The CDR3 region has the DNA TGTGCCATCAAGGGACAGGTCACTGAAGCTTTCTTT.

This clonotype was picked up many times. This chain uses TRBV5-1 with TRBJ1-1; 7 nucleotides line up with TRBD1. CDR3 length: 15 residues. V was pared by 2 bases and J by 1 base, with 5 bases of the junction left unmatched. Per the germline V gene, CDR1 is SGHRS and CDR2 is YFSETQ. The CDR3 region has the DNA TGCGCCAGCAGCTTAGGGGACAGCAGGAACACTGAAGCTTTCTTT. It specifies CASSLGDSRNTEAFF.

This clonotype was counted at least ten times. The CDR3, as DNA: TGCAGCGCTGTGGCGGGAGATGCGGACGAGCAGTACTTC. Residues: CSAVAGDADEQYF. The chain joins TRBV29-1 to TRBJ2-7; the match to TRBD2 covers 7 bases. This CDR3 comprises 13 residues. The ends lost 7 bases at V and 5 bases at J; junction bases unmatched: 11. Germline CDR1 and CDR2: SQVTM and ANQGSEA.

This clonotype was detected only a few times. The chain is built from TRBV5-8 and TRBJ1-1; possible D gene TRBD1, 6 bases. In germline, CDR1 is SGHTS, CDR2 YDEGEE. The CDR3 covers 12 residues. Trimming took 2 bases from V and 10 from J, leaving 12 bases between them. The CDR3 DNA follows: TGTGCCAGCAGCTTAGGGGGTCCGGGAGCTTTCTTT. As protein: CASSLGGPGAFF.

This clonotype showed up many times. The chain has TRBV7-2 and TRBJ1-2; TRBD1 agrees at 7 bases. V shed 7 bases, J shed 5 bases, and the junction held 10 bases outside the gene matches. The CDR3 is 14 amino acids. Per the germline V gene, CDR1 is SGHTA and CDR2 is FQGNSA. The CDR3, as DNA: TGTGCCAGCAACCCCGGGACAGACAGTTATGGCTACACCTTC. The encoded protein is CASNPGTDSYGYTF.

This clonotype was observed once. This chain uses TRBV7-8 with TRBJ1-5; D is uncertain. Trimming shortened V by 5 bases and J by 4 bases, and 15 bases separated the two germline ends. The CDR3 consists of 15 residues. Germline CDR1 SGHVS, CDR2 FQNEAQ. CDR3 amino acids: CASSTTDVGNQPQHF. CDR3 in DNA: TGTGCCAGCAGCACAACGGACGTTGGAAATCAGCCCCAGCATTTT.

Of note for this clonotype: A junction boundary mismatches the germline segment, possibly from a read error. This chain joins TRBV4-3 and TRBJ1-3; D not certain. Germline CDR1 is LGHNA and CDR2 is YSLEER. CDR3 length: 16 amino acids. CDR3 coding DNA: TGCGCCGGCAGCCAAGATCCGGGAGGGTCTGGAAACACCATATATTTT. This sequence encodes CAGSQDPGGSGNTIYF.

The V and J genes are TRBV20-1 and TRBJ1-5, with 9 bases fitting TRBD1. The CDR3 has 16 residues. V lost 3 bases, J lost 4 bases, and 10 bases stayed unmatched. CDR1 is DFQATT and CDR2 is SNEGSKA in the germline V gene (reference sequence). CDR3 nucleotide sequence: TGCAGTGCTAGTCCTTTAGGGACAGGGCCTAATCAGCCCCAGCATTTT. It specifies CSASPLGTGPNQPQHF.

This clonotype was observed at least ten times. The rearrangement uses TRBV20-1 and TRBJ1-2; 9 positions match TRBD1. The CDR3 covers 15 residues. CDR1 and CDR2 from the germline V gene are DFQATT and SNEGSKA (reference sequence). V lost 0 bases and J lost 2; bases outside the gene matches: 4. CDR3 sequence (DNA): TGCAGTGCTAGAGAGACAGGGGGACAGAACTATGGCTACACCTTC. Translation gives CSARETGGQNYGYTF.

The sample holds many counts of this clonotype. The chain recombines TRBV5-8 with TRBJ1-1; D unresolved. Germline CDR1 SGHTS, CDR2 YDEGEE. CDR3 length: 13 residues. Trimming took 2 bases from V and 2 from J, leaving 7 bases between them. As DNA, the CDR3 is TGTGCCAGCAGCTTCTGGGTTAACACTGAAGCTTTCTTT. Its translation: CASSFWVNTEAFF.

This CDR3 reads CASSQDLQGNYGYTF. The CDR3 DNA sequence: TGTGCCAGCAGCCAAGATTTACAGGGGAACTATGGCTACACCTTC. The J gene is TRBJ1-2, the V gene TRBV4-2, with 7 bases aligning to TRBD1. The V and J ends lost 0 bases and 2 bases, in that order; junction bases with no gene match: 3. Germline values: CDR1 LGHNA, CDR2 YNFKEQ. This CDR3 has 15 amino acids.

The chain links TRBV7-2 to TRBJ2-7, with a weak D call TRBD2 (6 bases). The DNA matches TRBJ2-5 better at its end, which makes the J call doubtful. The CDR3 contains 15 residues. From germline, CDR1 is SGHTA and CDR2 FQGNSA. In DNA form, the CDR3 reads TGTGCCAGCAGCTTAGCCGCGGGGAGTGCAGAGACCCAGTACTTC. Its protein is CASSLAAGSAETQYF.

This clonotype was observed a handful of times. This chain joins TRBV30 and TRBJ2-7, with 10 bases fitting TRBD1. From germline, CDR1 is GTSNPN and CDR2 SVGIG (reference sequence). The V gene end was trimmed by 5 bases and the J gene end by 5 bases; junction bases not matched to a gene: 6. There are 13 residues in the CDR3. The CDR3 reads CAWRQGARDEQYF. In DNA form, the CDR3 reads TGTGCCTGGCGACAGGGGGCGCGGGACGAGCAGTACTTC.

Concerning this clonotype: Germline is not matched at one junction end, which may reflect a read error. The V call is TRBV3-1, the J call TRBJ1-2; no definite D call. Germline V gene sequence: CDR1 LGHDT, CDR2 YNNKEL (reference sequence). The CDR3 covers 15 residues. The CDR3 loop reads CASSQDRDYHYGYPF. The CDR3 DNA is TGTGCCAGCAGCCAAGATCGAGATTACCACTATGGCTACCCCTTC.

This clonotype was counted at least ten times. The V and J genes are TRBV5-1 and TRBJ1-2; 9 nucleotides align to TRBD1. The V and J ends lost 4 bases and 4 bases, in that order; junction bases with no gene match: 8. The CDR3 is made up of 15 amino acids. Germline assignment: CDR1 SGHRS and CDR2 YFSETQ. The CDR3 reads CASSRTGAIGYGYTF. Here the CDR3 DNA reads TGCGCCAGCAGCCGGACAGGGGCGATTGGCTATGGCTACACCTTC.

Comment on this clonotype: This could be a read error, since a much larger clone is one nucleotide away. This rearrangement joins TRBV5-5 to TRBJ2-7, with a weak D call TRBD1 (5 bases). Per the germline V gene, CDR1 is SGHKS and CDR2 is YYEKEE (reference sequence). The CDR3 is made up of 14 amino acids. The CDR3 DNA sequence: TGTGCCAGCGGCTTGGGGCAGGCCACCTACGAGCAGTACTTC. It translates to CASGLGQATYEQYF.

At least ten counts were recorded for this clonotype. V is TRBV19 and J is TRBJ1-1, with TRBD1 as a possible D gene (5 bases). Germline assignment: CDR1 LNHDA and CDR2 SQIVND (reference sequence). V lost 5 bases and J lost 2, with 9 bases in between. This CDR3 comprises 13 residues. This chain's CDR3 is CASSWTPNTEAFF. In DNA form, the CDR3 reads TGTGCCAGTAGTTGGACACCTAACACTGAAGCTTTCTTT.

This clonotype was seen at least ten times. The chain couples TRBV10-3 to TRBJ2-7; D gene unclear. CDR1 is ENHRY and CDR2 is SYGVKD in the germline V gene. CDR3 size: 13 residues. V lost 4 bases to trimming and J lost 4 bases, with 11 bases between them. The CDR3 sequence: CAISGPTSYEQYF. The CDR3 nucleotides are TGTGCCATCAGTGGCCCCACCTCTTACGAGCAGTACTTC.

This chain connects TRBV29-1 to TRBJ2-3; TRBD2 is a possible D gene (5 bases). CDR3 length: 13 residues. Germline V gene lookup returns CDR1 SQVTM and CDR2 ANQGSEA. Deletions cut 4 bases from V and 2 bases from J, with 10 bases between. CDR3 nucleotide sequence: TGCAGCGTTGTCGGGGAGAACACAGATACGCAGTATTTT. Its protein is CSVVGENTDTQYF.

The gene calls are TRBV2 and TRBJ2-2; D is perhaps TRBD2 (5 bases). Trimming stripped 7 bases from V and 3 bases from J, with 12 bases between. Per the germline V gene, CDR1 is SNHLY and CDR2 is FYNNEI. This CDR3 contains 14 residues. This CDR3 is CASTPSSYTGELFF. The CDR3 coding sequence is TGTGCCAGCACCCCTAGCTCGTACACCGGGGAGCTGTTTTTT.

The J gene is TRBJ2-7, the V gene TRBV20-1; 9 nucleotides match TRBD1. This CDR3 region has 15 residues. Germline assignment: CDR1 DFQATT and CDR2 SNEGSKA (reference sequence). Trimming took 1 base from V and 3 from J; bases not matched to a gene: 7. The CDR3 sequence: CSARGLGQGGYEQYF. The CDR3 nucleotides are TGCAGTGCTAGAGGGCTGGGACAGGGCGGCTACGAGCAGTACTTC.

The chain recombines TRBV20-1 with TRBJ2-7, with 14 bases matching TRBD2. The J call may be incorrect, as the DNA end agrees better with TRBJ2-1. The CDR3 is 21 amino acids. CDR1 is DFQATT and CDR2 is SNEGSKA in the germline V gene (reference sequence). This CDR3 reads CSARDHLPGTSGSMSYNEQFF. CDR3 DNA: TGCAGTGCTAGGGACCACCTTCCCGGGACTAGCGGGAGTATGTCCTACAATGAGCAGTTCTTC.

This clonotype came up a few times. The chain has TRBV2 and TRBJ1-6; TRBD1 matches 8 bases. V lost 4 bases to trimming and J lost 8 bases; unmatched junction nucleotides: 16. This CDR3 contains 18 residues. Germline loops: CDR1 SNHLY, CDR2 FYNNEI. The CDR3 nucleotides read TGTGCCAGCAGTGTCTACAGGGGGGGGCGCGGAAGGGATTCACCCCTCCACTTT. Encoded protein: CASSVYRGGRGRDSPLHF.

The CDR3 sequence is CASSYSWGQGYEQYF. The CDR3 region has the DNA TGTGCCAGCAGTTACTCTTGGGGACAGGGCTACGAGCAGTACTTC. The chain couples TRBV6-5 to TRBJ2-7, with 9 positions matching TRBD1. CDR3 size: 15 residues. Germline CDR1 is MNHEY and CDR2 is SVGAGI. The junction had 3 bases not matched to a gene; V was cut back by 0 bases and J by 3 bases.